The sequence of this TCR beta chain was determined in a study of T-cell reconstitution after alpha-beta-depleted transplantation in children. Researchers prepared the TCRbeta library using unique molecular identifiers, the study reports. From the PCR reads, TCRdb called clonotypes with MiXCR, one entry per CDR3 protein. The sample has over 100,000 distinct CDR3 sequences, around 10% seen once. V was pared by 5 bases and J by 4 bases, with 9 bases of the junction left unmatched. Germline loops: CDR1 MNHEY, CDR2 SMNVEV (reference sequence). This CDR3 is 15 amino acids long. The sample here was PBMCs, taken before TCRalphabeta/CD19-depleted stem cell transplant. The J gene is TRBJ1-1, the V gene TRBV27, with TRBD1 matching 8 bases. This receptor was taken from a boy under 10 years old with acute lymphoblastic leukemia, due to receive a stem cell transplant. The CDR3 DNA reads as TGTGCCAGCAGTCCCCCCAGGGGGCGCGGCACTGAAGCTTTCTTT. The encoded protein is CASSPPRGRGTEAFF.